This passage covers 25 T cell receptor beta chains from one sample sequenced in a study of OX40 agonist ivuxolimab in advanced cancers. TCRdb's table, derived via immunoSEQ multiplex PCR, lists solely in-frame clones and lacks some. The sample lists about 59,000 clones, roughly 90% occurring once. The material was CD4+ or CD8+ T cells sorted from blood, obtained in a trial of the OX40 agonist ivuxolimab. The source of these receptors is an adult with an advanced solid tumor such as melanoma, head and neck, liver or kidney cancer.

This clone has a single count. The genes are TRBV11-2 and TRBJ2-5; 7 bases align to TRBD1. Germline V gene sequence: CDR1 SGHAT, CDR2 FQNNGV. The V and J ends lost 8 bases and 3 bases, in that order; junction bases with no gene match: 18. There are 17 residues in the CDR3. The CDR3, as DNA: TGTGCCAGCGGCACCGGTCCCGGGACAGCTTTAAAAGAGACCCAGTACTTC. Amino acids: CASGTGPGTALKETQYF. Using reference TRBV11-2 and TRBJ2-5 for the parts outside the CDR3, the full variable domain is EAGVAQSPRYKIIEKRQSVAFWCNPISGHATLYWYQQILGQGPKLLIQFQNNGVVDDSQLPKDRFSAERLKGVDSTLKIQPAKLEDSAVYLCASGTGPGTALKETQYFGPGTRLLVL.

CDR3 region: CASSQDRTGSFSPLHF. CDR3 nucleotides: TGCGCCAGCAGCCAAGATCGTACAGGAAGCTTTTCACCCCTCCACTTT. This chain links TRBV4-1 with TRBJ1-6, with TRBD1 as a possible D gene (5 bases). This CDR3 region has 16 residues. Germline assignment: CDR1 MGHRA and CDR2 YSYEKL. The V end was cut by 0 bases, the J end by 9 bases, with 15 bases between.

Points on this clone: The same CDR3 is also encoded by other DNA sequences in this sample. The chain has TRBV20-1 and TRBJ1-2; D gene uncertain. The CDR3 extends over 9 amino acids. The ends were cut back, 6 bases at V and 7 bases at J, with 6 bases in the middle. Germline V CDR1 and CDR2: DFQATT, SNEGSKA (reference sequence). The CDR3 is CSAPGGYTF. In DNA form, the CDR3 reads TGCAGTGCCCCAGGTGGCTACACCTTC.

The table lists this clone with a count of one. The chain carries TRBV30 and TRBJ2-1, with D possibly matching TRBD1 (6 bases). Germline assignment: CDR1 GTSNPN and CDR2 SVGIG (reference sequence). With 4 bases removed from V and 7 bases from J, the gap between germline ends came to 11 bases. This CDR3 comprises 12 residues. For the CDR3, the DNA is TGTGCCTGGACAGGGGTAGGTAATGAGCAGTTCTTC. This encodes CAWTGVGNEQFF.

The chain couples TRBV30 to TRBJ1-2; no clear D. CDR3 size: 14 residues. Trimming took 4 bases from V and 4 from J, leaving 16 bases between them. Germline CDR1 and CDR2: GTSNPN and SVGIG (reference sequence). CDR3 nucleotides: TGTGCCTGGACTGGGGAACTTCGTTTCTATGGCTACACCTTC. It yields the protein CAWTGELRFYGYTF.

The CDR3 DNA reads as TGTGCCAGCAGCTATCAGGGGGCGCGACAGGAGACCCAGTACTTC. Protein: CASSYQGARQETQYF. The gene calls are TRBV28 and TRBJ2-5; 8 bases agree with TRBD1. The CDR3 is 15 amino acids. Germline V lookup: CDR1 MDHEN, CDR2 SYDVKM. The junction had 11 bases not matched to a gene; V was cut back by 6 bases and J by 5 bases. The full variable domain, with the rest looked up from reference TRBV28 and TRBJ2-5, is DVKVTQSSRYLVKRTGEKVFLECVQDMDHENMFWYRQDPGLGLRLIYFSYDVKMKEKGDIPEGYSVSREKKERFSLILESASTNQTSMYLCASSYQGARQETQYFGPGTRLLVL.

This chain links TRBV6-1 with TRBJ1-2; D remains unclear. V dropped 0 bases and J dropped 5 bases, with 13 bases sitting between them. The CDR3 totals 15 residues. Germline loops: CDR1 MNHNS, CDR2 SASEGT. The CDR3 DNA follows: TGTGCCAGCAGTGAAGCGGAGCCGAGGATTTATGGCTACACCTTC. It is translated as CASSEAEPRIYGYTF.

CDR3 in amino acids: CASSPEFTDTQYF. The DNA for the CDR3 is TGTGCCAGCAGCCCCGAATTCACAGATACGCAGTATTTT. This chain uses TRBV11-2 with TRBJ2-3, with D unclear. V lost 5 bases and J lost 2, with 8 bases in between. CDR1 is SGHAT, CDR2 FQNNGV, per germline. This CDR3 has 13 amino acids.

V is TRBV11-2 and J is TRBJ1-3, with TRBD1 as a possible D gene (5 bases). Per germline, CDR1 SGHAT and CDR2 FQNNGV. V lost 0 bases and J 1 base, leaving 13 bases between the germline ends. CDR3 size: 17 residues. The CDR3 loop reads CASSLDPGTESGNTIYF. CDR3 nucleotides: TGTGCCAGCAGCTTAGATCCGGGGACGGAATCTGGAAACACCATATATTTT.

The chain is built from TRBV27 and TRBJ1-5, with D unresolved. With 7 bases removed from V and 1 base from J, the gap between germline ends came to 14 bases. The CDR3 has 15 amino acids. Germline V gene lookup returns CDR1 MNHEY and CDR2 SMNVEV (reference sequence). The DNA for the CDR3 is TGTGCCAGCAAAATAATGGAGGAAAGCAATCAGCCCCAGCATTTT. Translating it yields CASKIMEESNQPQHF.

The genes are TRBV30 and TRBJ1-1, with D unclear. Germline V lookup: CDR1 GTSNPN, CDR2 SVGIG (reference sequence). The CDR3 sequence is 14 residues long. Trimming stripped 0 bases from V and 4 bases from J, with 12 bases between. CDR3 sequence: CAWSVQSRSTEAFF. The CDR3 DNA is TGTGCCTGGAGTGTACAGTCCCGAAGCACTGAAGCTTTCTTT.

The V call is TRBV9, the J call TRBJ2-3; D not resolved. Trimming stripped 0 bases from V and 4 bases from J, with 0 bases between. Per the germline V gene, CDR1 is SGDLS and CDR2 is YYNGEE. CDR3 length equals 11 residues. In DNA form, the CDR3 reads TGTGCCAGCAGCGTAGCAGATACGCAGTATTTT. Protein sequence: CASSVADTQYF.

This sequence joins TRBV6-5 and TRBJ1-1, with D perhaps matching TRBD1 (6 bases). This CDR3 contains 14 residues. CDR1 and CDR2 (germline): MNHEY, SVGAGI. The V end lost 6 bases, the J end lost 0 bases, and 11 bases lay between the germline ends. DNA of the CDR3: TGTGCCAGCAGCCCAGGGACATTGAACACTGAAGCTTTCTTT. Its translation is CASSPGTLNTEAFF.

This chain links TRBV29-1 with TRBJ1-5; unclear D gene. The germline V gene encodes CDR1 SQVTM and CDR2 ANQGSEA. This CDR3 has 14 residues. Trimming removed 4 bases from V and 5 bases from J, with 15 bases in between. The CDR3 region is CSVGVGDKDQPQHF. The CDR3 nucleotides read TGCAGCGTTGGGGTGGGAGACAAAGATCAGCCCCAGCATTTT.

J is TRBJ2-1 and V is TRBV29-1; D is possibly TRBD2 (6 bases). V lost 2 bases and J 8 bases, leaving 16 bases between the germline ends. There are 14 residues in the CDR3. The germline gives CDR1 SQVTM, CDR2 ANQGSEA. In DNA, the CDR3 is TGCAGCGTTGAAAGTGGGGGGACTGTGTATGAGCAGTTCTTC. Amino acid sequence: CSVESGGTVYEQFF.

This chain joins TRBV7-8 and TRBJ2-1; TRBD2 agrees at 9 bases. Germline lookup yields CDR1 SGHVS and CDR2 FQNEAQ. V lost 2 bases, J lost 4 bases, and 9 bases stayed unmatched. The CDR3 covers 17 residues. The CDR3 sequence: CASSLSFAGGFYNEQFF. The CDR3 nucleotides read TGTGCCAGCAGCTTATCCTTCGCGGGAGGGTTTTACAATGAGCAGTTCTTC.

The genes are TRBV29-1 and TRBJ2-5; 8 bases are a match to TRBD2. This CDR3 has 14 residues. Germline assignment: CDR1 SQVTM and CDR2 ANQGSEA. V trimming: 2 bases; J trimming: 3 bases; junction bases outside the gene matches: 5. CDR3 protein: CSVETAGVEETQYF. CDR3 sequence (DNA): TGCAGCGTTGAAACAGCGGGAGTCGAAGAGACCCAGTACTTC. The full variable domain, completed using reference TRBV29-1 and TRBJ2-5, is SAVISQKPSRDICQRGTSLTIQCQVDSQVTMMFWYRQQPGQSLTLIATANQGSEATYESGFVIDKFPISRPNLTFSTLTVSNMSPEDSSIYLCSVETAGVEETQYFGPGTRLLVL.

Comment on this clone: The junction differs from germline at one of its ends, possibly a read error. The rearrangement links TRBV7-9 to TRBJ1-1; no reliable D call. Germline CDR1 and CDR2: SEHNR and FQNEAQ (reference sequence). This CDR3 is 14 amino acids long. DNA for the CDR3: TGCGCCAGCAGCCAAGATCTGGGAAACACTGAAGCTTTCTTT. Its protein product is CASSQDLGNTEAFF.

The chain combines TRBV5-4 with TRBJ2-1, with TRBD2 as a possible D gene (6 bases). CDR1 is SGHNT, CDR2 YYREEE, per germline (reference sequence). Trimming took 2 bases from V and 2 from J, leaving 8 bases between them. The CDR3 consists of 14 residues. The CDR3 sequence: CASSFQRAYNEQFF. In DNA form, the CDR3 reads TGTGCCAGCAGCTTCCAGCGGGCCTACAATGAGCAGTTCTTC.

This chain uses TRBV7-8 with TRBJ2-7, with D possibly matching TRBD2 (6 bases). The CDR3 sequence is 13 residues long. V was trimmed by 3 bases and J by 2 bases, leaving 8 bases between them. Per germline, CDR1 SGHVS and CDR2 FQNEAQ. As DNA, the CDR3 is TGTGCCAGCAGCTTGGGGGGAACCTACGAGCAGTACGTC. It specifies CASSLGGTYEQYV.

The J gene is TRBJ1-3, the V gene TRBV13, with 8 positions matching TRBD1. V lost 4 bases and J lost 3; bases outside the gene matches: 8. CDR1 and CDR2 (germline): PRHDT, FYEKMQ (reference sequence). The CDR3 is 16 amino acids. CDR3 in amino acids: CASSSPTGEVGNTIYF. CDR3 DNA sequence: TGTGCCAGCAGCTCCCCGACAGGGGAGGTTGGAAACACCATATATTTT. Full variable domain (rest looked up from reference TRBV13 and TRBJ1-3): AAGVIQSPRHLIKEKRETATLKCYPIPRHDTVYWYQQGPGQDPQFLISFYEKMQSDKGSIPDRFSAQQFSDYHSELNMSSLELGDSALYFCASSSPTGEVGNTIYFGEGSWLTVV.

The chain combines TRBV7-9 with TRBJ2-1; TRBD2 matches 8 bases. The J segment lost 3 bases and the V segment lost 5 bases, leaving 9 bases of the junction unmatched. CDR1 is SEHNR and CDR2 is FQNEAQ in the germline V gene (reference sequence). The CDR3 is made up of 16 amino acids. DNA of the CDR3: TGTGCCAGCAGCCCTAGGAGCGGGAGAAACTACAATGAGCAGTTCTTC. Translated, it gives CASSPRSGRNYNEQFF.

The rearrangement uses TRBV27 and TRBJ2-1; D might be TRBD2 (5 bases). V was clipped by 2 bases and J by 14 bases, with 7 bases between them. Germline V gene lookup returns CDR1 MNHEY and CDR2 SMNVEV (reference sequence). This CDR3 spans 10 amino acids. CDR3 coding DNA: TGTGCCAGCAGTTTACACGGGAAGTTCTTC. Protein: CASSLHGKFF.

The genes are TRBV5-1 and TRBJ2-7; D is unclear. The germline CDR1 and CDR2 sequences are SGHRS and YFSETQ. The V end lost 4 bases, the J end lost 4 bases, and 12 bases lay between the germline ends. The length of the CDR3 is 13 residues. The CDR3 region has the DNA TGCGCCAGCAGCAGCGACCCTGGGTACGAGCAGTACTTC. Protein: CASSSDPGYEQYF.

The rearrangement uses TRBV28 and TRBJ2-6, with D hard to call. The CDR3 is 13 amino acids. Trimming took 6 bases from V and 4 from J, leaving 7 bases between them. Germline CDR1 is MDHEN and CDR2 is SYDVKM. The CDR3 DNA is TGTGCCAGCAGCTATGGGGGGGCCAACGTCCTGACTTTC. Amino acids: CASSYGGANVLTF.